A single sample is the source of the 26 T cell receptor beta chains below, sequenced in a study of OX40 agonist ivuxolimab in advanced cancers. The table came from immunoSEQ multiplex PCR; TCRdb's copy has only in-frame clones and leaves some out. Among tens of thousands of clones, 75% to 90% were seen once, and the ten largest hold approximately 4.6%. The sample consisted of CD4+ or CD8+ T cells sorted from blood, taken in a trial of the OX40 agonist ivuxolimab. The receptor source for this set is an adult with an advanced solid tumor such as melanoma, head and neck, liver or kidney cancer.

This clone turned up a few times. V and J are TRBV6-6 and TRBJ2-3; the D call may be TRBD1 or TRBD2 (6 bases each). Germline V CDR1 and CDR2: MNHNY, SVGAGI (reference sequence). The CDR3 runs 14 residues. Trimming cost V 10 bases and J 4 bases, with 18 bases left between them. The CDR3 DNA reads TGTGCCACCACCTTGGGGGGCCCGGCAGATACGCAGTATTTT. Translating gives CATTLGGPADTQYF.

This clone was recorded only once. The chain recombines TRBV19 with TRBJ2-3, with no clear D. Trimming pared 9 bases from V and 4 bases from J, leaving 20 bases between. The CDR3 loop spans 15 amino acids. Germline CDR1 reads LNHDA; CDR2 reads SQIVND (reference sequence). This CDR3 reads CASSEPPWAPDTQYF. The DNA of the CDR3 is TGTGCCAGCTCCGAGCCCCCATGGGCCCCAGATACGCAGTATTTT.

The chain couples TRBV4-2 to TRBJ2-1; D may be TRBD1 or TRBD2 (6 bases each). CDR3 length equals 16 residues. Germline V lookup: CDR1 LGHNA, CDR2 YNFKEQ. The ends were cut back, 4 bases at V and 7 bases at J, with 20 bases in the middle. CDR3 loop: CASSPHGRGAKNEQFF. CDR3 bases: TGTGCCAGCAGCCCCCACGGAAGGGGGGCTAAAAATGAGCAGTTCTTC.

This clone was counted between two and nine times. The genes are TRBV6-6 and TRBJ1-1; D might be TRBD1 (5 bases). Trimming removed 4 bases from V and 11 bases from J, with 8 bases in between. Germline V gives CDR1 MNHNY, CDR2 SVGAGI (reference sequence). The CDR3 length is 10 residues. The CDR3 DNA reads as TGTGCCAGCAGTTCCAGGGATGCTTTCTTT. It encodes CASSSRDAFF.

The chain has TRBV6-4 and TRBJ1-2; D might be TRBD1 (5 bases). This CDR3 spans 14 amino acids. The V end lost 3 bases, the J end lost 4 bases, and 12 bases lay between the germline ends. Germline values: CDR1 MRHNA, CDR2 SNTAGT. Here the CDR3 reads CASSESQGIYGYTF. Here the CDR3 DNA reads TGTGCCAGCAGTGAGTCGCAGGGCATCTATGGCTACACCTTC.

CDR3 loop: CASRGVLGAGYTF. The CDR3 nucleotides read TGTGCCAGCAGGGGAGTGCTGGGTGCCGGCTACACCTTC. This sequence joins TRBV2 and TRBJ1-2; D remains unclear. CDR3 size: 13 residues. CDR1 is SNHLY, CDR2 FYNNEI, per germline. The V end lost 6 bases, the J end lost 8 bases, and 16 bases lay between the germline ends. The whole variable domain, filled in from reference TRBV2 and TRBJ1-2, reads EPEVTQTPSHQVTQMGQEVILRCVPISNHLYFYWYRQILGQKVEFLVSFYNNEISEKSEIFDDQFSVERPDGSNFTLKIRSTKLEDSAMYFCASRGVLGAGYTFGSGTRLTVV.

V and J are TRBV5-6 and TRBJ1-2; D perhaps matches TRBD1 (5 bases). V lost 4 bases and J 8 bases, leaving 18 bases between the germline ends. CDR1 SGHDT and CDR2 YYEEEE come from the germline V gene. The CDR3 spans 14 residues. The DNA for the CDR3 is TGTGCCAGCAGCCAAGGAAGGGACGGAAGGGGCTACACCTTC. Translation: CASSQGRDGRGYTF.

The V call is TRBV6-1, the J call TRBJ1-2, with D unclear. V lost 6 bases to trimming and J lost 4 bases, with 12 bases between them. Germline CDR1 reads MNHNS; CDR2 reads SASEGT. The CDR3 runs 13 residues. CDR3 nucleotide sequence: TGTGCCAGCAGCGCGACGGTCCTCTATGGCTACACCTTC. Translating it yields CASSATVLYGYTF.

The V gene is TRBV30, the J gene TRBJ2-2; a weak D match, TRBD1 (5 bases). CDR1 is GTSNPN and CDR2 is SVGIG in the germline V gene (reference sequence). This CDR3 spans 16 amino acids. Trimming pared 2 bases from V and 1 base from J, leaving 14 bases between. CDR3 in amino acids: CAWSYLGARNTGELFF. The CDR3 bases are TGTGCCTGGAGTTATCTAGGGGCGAGGAACACCGGGGAGCTGTTTTTT.

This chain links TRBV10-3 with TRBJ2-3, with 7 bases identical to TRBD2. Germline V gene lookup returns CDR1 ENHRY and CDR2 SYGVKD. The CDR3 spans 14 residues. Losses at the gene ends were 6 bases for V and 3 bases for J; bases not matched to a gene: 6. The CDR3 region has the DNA TGTGCCATCAGCGGGGGGAGGAGGACAGATACGCAGTATTTT. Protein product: CAISGGRRTDTQYF.

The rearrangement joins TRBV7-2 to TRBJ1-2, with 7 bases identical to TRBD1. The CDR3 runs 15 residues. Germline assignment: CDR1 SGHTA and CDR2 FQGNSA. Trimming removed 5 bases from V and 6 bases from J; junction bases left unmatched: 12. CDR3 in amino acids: CASSPFSTGLNGYTF. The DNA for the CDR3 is TGTGCCAGCAGCCCCTTCTCGACAGGGTTGAATGGCTACACCTTC. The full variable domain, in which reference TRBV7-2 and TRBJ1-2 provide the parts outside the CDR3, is GAGVSQSPSNKVTEKGKDVELRCDPISGHTALYWYRQSLGQGLEFLIYFQGNSAPDKSGLPSDRFSAERTGGSVSTLTIQRTQQEDSAVYLCASSPFSTGLNGYTFGSGTRLTVV.

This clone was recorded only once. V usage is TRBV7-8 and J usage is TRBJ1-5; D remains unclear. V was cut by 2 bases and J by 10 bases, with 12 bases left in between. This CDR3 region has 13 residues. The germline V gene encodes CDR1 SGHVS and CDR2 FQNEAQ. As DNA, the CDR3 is TGTGCCAGCAGCTTAATGGCGGCGAGACCCCAGCATTTT. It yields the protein CASSLMAARPQHF.

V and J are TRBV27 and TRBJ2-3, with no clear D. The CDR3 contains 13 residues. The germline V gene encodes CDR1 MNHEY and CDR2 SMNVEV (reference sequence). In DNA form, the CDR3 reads TGTGCTCTCAAAAAGAGGAGAACAGATACGCAGTATTTT. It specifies CALKKRRTDTQYF.

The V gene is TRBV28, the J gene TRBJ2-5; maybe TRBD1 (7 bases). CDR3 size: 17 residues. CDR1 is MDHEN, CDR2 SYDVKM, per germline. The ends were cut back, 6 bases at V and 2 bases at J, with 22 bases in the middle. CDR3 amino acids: CASSHAAAGGSQETQYF. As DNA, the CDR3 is TGTGCCAGCAGCCACGCCGCCGCAGGGGGGAGTCAAGAGACCCAGTACTTC.

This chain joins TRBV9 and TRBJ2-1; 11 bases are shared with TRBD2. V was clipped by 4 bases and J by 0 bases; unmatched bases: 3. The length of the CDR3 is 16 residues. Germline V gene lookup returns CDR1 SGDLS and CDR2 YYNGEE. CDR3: CASSISGRGSYNEQFF. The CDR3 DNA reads TGTGCCAGCAGCATTAGCGGGAGGGGCTCCTACAATGAGCAGTTCTTC.

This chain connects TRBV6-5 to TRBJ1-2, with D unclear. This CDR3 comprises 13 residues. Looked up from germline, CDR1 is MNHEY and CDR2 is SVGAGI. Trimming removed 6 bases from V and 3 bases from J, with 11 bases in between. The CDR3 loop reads CASSDALDYGYTF. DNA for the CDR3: TGTGCCAGCAGCGATGCACTGGACTATGGCTACACCTTC.

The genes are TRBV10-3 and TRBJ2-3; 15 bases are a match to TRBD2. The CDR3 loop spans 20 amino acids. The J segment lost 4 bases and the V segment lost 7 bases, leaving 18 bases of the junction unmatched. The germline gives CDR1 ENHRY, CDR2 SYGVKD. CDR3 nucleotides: TGTGCCATCAACCAGGGAGGACTAGCGGGAGGGCCAGGGTTGTCAGATACGCAGTATTTT. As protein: CAINQGGLAGGPGLSDTQYF.

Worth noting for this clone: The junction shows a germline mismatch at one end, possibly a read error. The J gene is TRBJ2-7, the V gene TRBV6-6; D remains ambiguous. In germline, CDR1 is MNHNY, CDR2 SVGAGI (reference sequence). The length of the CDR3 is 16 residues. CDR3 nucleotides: TGTGCCAGCAGCTTACCCCCTAGACAAAGCTCCGACGAGCAGTACTTC. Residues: CASSLPPRQSSDEQYF.

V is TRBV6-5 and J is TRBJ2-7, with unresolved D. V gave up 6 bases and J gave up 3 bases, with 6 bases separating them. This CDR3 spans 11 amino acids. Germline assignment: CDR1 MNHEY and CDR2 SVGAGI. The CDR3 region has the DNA TGTGCCAGCAGGTCCTACTACGAGCAGTACTTC. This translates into CASRSYYEQYF.

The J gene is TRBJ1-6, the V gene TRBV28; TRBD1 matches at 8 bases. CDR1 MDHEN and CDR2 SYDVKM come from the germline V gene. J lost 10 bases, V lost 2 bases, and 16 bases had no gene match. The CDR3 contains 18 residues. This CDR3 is CASSLGLWQGARSSPLHF. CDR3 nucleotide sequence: TGTGCCAGCAGTTTAGGGTTGTGGCAGGGGGCCCGGTCCTCACCCCTCCACTTT.

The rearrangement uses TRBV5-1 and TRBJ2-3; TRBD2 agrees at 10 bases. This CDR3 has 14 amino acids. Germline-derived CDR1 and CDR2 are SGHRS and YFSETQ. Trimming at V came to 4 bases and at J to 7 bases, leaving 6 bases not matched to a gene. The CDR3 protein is CASSPGTSDHTQYF. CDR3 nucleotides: TGCGCCAGCAGCCCTGGGACTAGCGATCATACGCAGTATTTT.

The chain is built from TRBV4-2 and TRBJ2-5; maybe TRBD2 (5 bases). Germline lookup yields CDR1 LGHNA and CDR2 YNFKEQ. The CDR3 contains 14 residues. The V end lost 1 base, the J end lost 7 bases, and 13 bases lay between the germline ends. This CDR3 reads CASSQASGSGTQYF. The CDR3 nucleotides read TGTGCCAGCAGCCAAGCTAGTGGCAGCGGGACCCAGTACTTC.

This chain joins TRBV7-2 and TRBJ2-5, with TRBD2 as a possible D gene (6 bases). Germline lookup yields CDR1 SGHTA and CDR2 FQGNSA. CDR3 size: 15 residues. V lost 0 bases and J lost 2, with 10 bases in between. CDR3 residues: CASSLARGIQETQYF. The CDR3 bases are TGTGCCAGCAGCTTAGCGCGGGGAATTCAAGAGACCCAGTACTTC.

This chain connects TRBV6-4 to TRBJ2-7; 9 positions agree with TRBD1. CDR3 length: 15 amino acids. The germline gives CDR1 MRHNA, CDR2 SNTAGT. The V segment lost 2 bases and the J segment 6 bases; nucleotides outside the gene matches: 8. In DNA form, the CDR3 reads TGTGCCAGCAGTGACCTCCGGGACAGGGTTGGCGAGCAGTACTTC. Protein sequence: CASSDLRDRVGEQYF.

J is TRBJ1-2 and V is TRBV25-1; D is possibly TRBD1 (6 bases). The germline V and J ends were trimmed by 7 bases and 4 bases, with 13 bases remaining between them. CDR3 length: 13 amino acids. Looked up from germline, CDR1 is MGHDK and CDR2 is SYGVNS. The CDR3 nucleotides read TGTGCCAGCATGGCGGGGGGCGGCTATGGCTACACCTTC. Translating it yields CASMAGGGYGYTF.

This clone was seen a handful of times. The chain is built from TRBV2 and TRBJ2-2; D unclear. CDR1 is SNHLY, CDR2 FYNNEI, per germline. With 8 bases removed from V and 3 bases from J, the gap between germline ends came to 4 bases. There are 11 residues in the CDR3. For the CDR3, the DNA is TGTGCCAGCGCTGACACCGGGGAGCTGTTTTTT. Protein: CASADTGELFF.